These 20 T cell receptor beta chains came from one sample sequenced in a study of shared clonotypes between healthy human individuals. TCRdb's copy holds only in-frame clones and misses some; the assay was immunoSEQ multiplex PCR. The sample gives roughly 700,000 clones, around 90% of which show up once; about a third is in the top ten. The sequencing input was memory CD8+ T cells from PBMCs. Subset given: CD45RO+ cells pooled with CCR7-negative TemRA cells. The receptor source for this set is a man between 18 and 35 years old in good health. Some clones in this sample may be carry-over from other donors' samples.

The sample holds a few counts of this clone. The chain employs TRBV4-3 and TRBJ1-1; tentative D call: TRBD1 (5 bases). This CDR3 contains 14 residues. Between the trimmed V and J ends, which lost 4 bases and 5 bases, there was a span of 14 bases. The germline CDR1 and CDR2 sequences are LGHNA and YSLEER. Here the CDR3 reads CASSPSGAGTEAFF. The CDR3 nucleotides read TGCGCCAGCAGCCCCTCTGGGGCGGGAACTGAAGCTTTCTTT.

The CDR3, as DNA: TGTGCCAGCAGCTTGGGCCCGGGACAATACGAGCAGTACTTC. Protein product: CASSLGPGQYEQYF. This chain connects TRBV7-3 to TRBJ2-7, with a weak D call TRBD1 (6 bases). V was cut by 3 bases and J by 4 bases, with 13 bases left in between. Germline V lookup: CDR1 SGHTA, CDR2 FQGTGA. This CDR3 has 14 residues.

The chain uses TRBV19 and TRBJ2-7; 10 nucleotides line up with TRBD1. Germline V gives CDR1 LNHDA, CDR2 SQIVND (reference sequence). The CDR3 loop spans 15 amino acids. V lost 6 bases and J lost 1; bases outside the gene matches: 6. The CDR3 sequence: CASRAGTGASYEQYF. In nucleotides, the CDR3 is TGTGCCAGTAGGGCCGGGACAGGGGCTTCCTACGAGCAGTACTTC.

The chain combines TRBV6-1 with TRBJ1-4; the match to TRBD1 covers 8 bases. The CDR3 runs to 14 residues. Germline values: CDR1 MNHNS, CDR2 SASEGT. V trimming: 5 bases; J trimming: 5 bases; junction bases outside the gene matches: 4. CDR3 DNA sequence: TGTGCCAGCAGTACAGGGGGGACGAATGAAAAACTGTTTTTT. It specifies CASSTGGTNEKLFF.

The chain uses TRBV15 and TRBJ1-6; the D is unclear. Trimming cost V 1 base and J 10 bases, with 17 bases left between them. The CDR3 contains 16 residues. Germline V gene lookup returns CDR1 LNHNV and CDR2 YYDKDF (reference sequence). The CDR3 loop is CATSRGASELGSPLHF. The CDR3 region has the DNA TGTGCCACCAGCAGAGGGGCCAGCGAATTAGGGTCACCCCTCCACTTT.

V and J are TRBV7-3 and TRBJ2-1, with 10 nucleotides matching TRBD1. Germline V gene data show CDR1 as SGHTA and CDR2 as FQGTGA. The CDR3 has 17 amino acids. V lost 2 bases, J lost 8 bases, and 12 bases stayed unmatched. For the CDR3, the DNA is TGTGCCAGCAGCTTAGCCCCAACGGACAGGGGGGTCGATGAGCAGTTCTTC. Amino acids: CASSLAPTDRGVDEQFF. The full variable domain, with the rest looked up from reference TRBV7-3 and TRBJ2-1, is GAGVSQTPSNKVTEKGKYVELRCDPISGHTALYWYRQSLGQGPEFLIYFQGTGAADDSGLPNDRFFAVRPEGSVSTLKIQRTERGDSAVYLCASSLAPTDRGVDEQFFGPGTRLTVL.

The V and J genes are TRBV5-1 and TRBJ2-7; 7 positions agree with TRBD1. CDR3 length: 15 residues. The germline V gene has CDR1 SGHRS and CDR2 YFSETQ. Trimming cost V 0 bases and J 5 bases; bases outside gene matches: 8. The CDR3 is CASSLVYRGKDEQYF. CDR3 sequence (DNA): TGCGCCAGCAGCTTGGTATACAGGGGAAAAGACGAGCAGTACTTC.

The V call is TRBV7-9, the J call TRBJ1-4; D uncertain. Germline V gene sequence: CDR1 SEHNR, CDR2 FQNEAQ (reference sequence). The CDR3 is 16 amino acids. V was shortened by 3 bases and J by 7 bases, with 18 bases between the two germline ends. In DNA form, the CDR3 reads TGTGCCAGCAGCTTGGGGAGGCAGCCCCGGGGTGAAAAACTGTTTTTT. Its translation is CASSLGRQPRGEKLFF.

This chain links TRBV6-5 with TRBJ2-7; no firm D call. V shed 2 bases and J shed 6 bases, with 11 bases lying between them. The CDR3 has 13 residues. The germline V gene encodes CDR1 MNHEY and CDR2 SVGAGI. The CDR3: CASSYTSGPEQYF. The CDR3, as DNA: TGTGCCAGCAGTTACACCTCTGGGCCCGAGCAGTACTTC.

This clone occurred once. The genes are TRBV7-9 and TRBJ2-5, with D unclear. There are 14 residues in the CDR3. Germline V gene data show CDR1 as SEHNR and CDR2 as FQNEAQ (reference sequence). V lost 5 bases to trimming and J lost 5 bases, with 15 bases between them. CDR3 sequence (DNA): TGTGCCAGCAGCCCCCAGTTGGTCGGGGAGACCCAGTACTTC. Encoded protein: CASSPQLVGETQYF.

This clone has a single count. The chain is built from TRBV6-1 and TRBJ1-3; a possible D gene is TRBD1 (6 bases). V was pared by 3 bases and J by 2 bases, with 8 bases between. CDR3 length: 14 residues. Germline values: CDR1 MNHNS, CDR2 SASEGT. CDR3 bases: TGTGCCAGCAGTGATCGGGGGCCTGGAAACACCATATATTTT. Protein sequence: CASSDRGPGNTIYF.

Concerning this clone: Other DNA sequences from this sample encode an identical CDR3 as well. CDR3 protein: CASSSQDYEQYF. CDR3 coding DNA: TGTGCCAGCAGCTCTCAGGATTACGAGCAGTACTTC. The V gene is TRBV5-6, the J gene TRBJ2-7; D not certain. CDR1 SGHDT and CDR2 YYEEEE come from the germline V gene. The CDR3 totals 12 residues. V lost 3 bases and J lost 4, with 8 bases in between.

The chain recombines TRBV19 with TRBJ1-4; possibly TRBD1 for D (6 bases). Germline assignment: CDR1 LNHDA and CDR2 SQIVND (reference sequence). CDR3 length: 11 amino acids. V dropped 10 bases and J dropped 11 bases, with 14 bases sitting between them. CDR3 amino acids: CATLRGTKLFF. CDR3 nucleotide sequence: TGTGCCACCCTAAGGGGGACCAAACTGTTTTTT.

The gene calls are TRBV29-1 and TRBJ1-1; D call uncertain. V was trimmed by 7 bases and J by 1 base, leaving 22 bases between them. CDR1 is SQVTM, CDR2 ANQGSEA, per germline. The CDR3 consists of 16 residues. In DNA form, the CDR3 reads TGCAGCGCTAGAACCTGGCACCCGACGACGAACACTGAAGCTTTCTTT. The encoded protein is CSARTWHPTTNTEAFF.

V is TRBV7-6 and J is TRBJ2-7; D remains ambiguous. The germline gives CDR1 SGHVS, CDR2 FNYEAQ. The CDR3 consists of 19 residues. Trimming shortened V by 1 base and J by 1 base, and 23 bases separated the two germline ends. The CDR3 DNA is TGTGCCAGCAGCTTAGAGGTATACGAAGACAACAACCCATCCTACGAGCAGTACTTC. It specifies CASSLEVYEDNNPSYEQYF.

The V call is TRBV28, the J call TRBJ2-7; D is possibly TRBD2 (7 bases). V was pared by 3 bases and J by 5 bases, with 11 bases between. The CDR3 loop spans 13 amino acids. CDR1 is MDHEN, CDR2 SYDVKM, per germline. CDR3 loop: CASSLDSGDEQYF. The CDR3 bases are TGTGCCAGCAGTTTGGACAGCGGGGACGAGCAGTACTTC. The entire variable domain, with the rest obtained from reference TRBV28 and TRBJ2-7, is as follows: DVKVTQSSRYLVKRTGEKVFLECVQDMDHENMFWYRQDPGLGLRLIYFSYDVKMKEKGDIPEGYSVSREKKERFSLILESASTNQTSMYLCASSLDSGDEQYFGPGTRLTVT.

The count of this clone is one. This chain uses TRBV12-5 with TRBJ2-2; 12 nucleotides line up with TRBD2. This CDR3 comprises 15 residues. CDR1 and CDR2 (germline): LGHNT, FRNRAP. V lost 1 base to trimming and J lost 7 bases; unmatched junction nucleotides: 1. The CDR3 nucleotides are TGTGCTAGTGGTTTGGGACTAGCGGGAGACGGGGAGCTGTTTTTT. This sequence encodes CASGLGLAGDGELFF.

The chain links TRBV18 to TRBJ2-6, with D maybe TRBD1 (6 bases). V lost 3 bases to trimming and J lost 2 bases, with 11 bases between them. Per germline, CDR1 KGHSH and CDR2 LQKENI. The CDR3 contains 16 residues. Here the CDR3 DNA reads TGTGCCAGCTCACCCTTGACAGGAGCTGGGGCCAACGTCCTGACTTTC. Translated, it gives CASSPLTGAGANVLTF.

As regards this clone: This sample includes further DNA sequences coding for the same CDR3. The CDR3 here is CASSLGGRTEAFF. CDR3 DNA: TGTGCCAGCAGCCTGGGGGGGCGGACTGAAGCTTTCTTT. The rearrangement uses TRBV9 and TRBJ1-1, with D perhaps matching TRBD1 (6 bases). Germline V gives CDR1 SGDLS, CDR2 YYNGEE. The CDR3 loop spans 13 amino acids. The ends were cut back, 4 bases at V and 5 bases at J, with 12 bases in the middle.

CDR3 amino acids: CASSQDPDRMTDTQYF. CDR3 sequence (DNA): TGCGCCAGCAGCCAAGACCCCGACAGAATGACAGATACGCAGTATTTT. The genes are TRBV4-3 and TRBJ2-3, with D perhaps matching TRBD1 (5 bases). From germline, CDR1 is LGHNA and CDR2 YSLEER. Trimming left V 0 bases short and J 3 bases short, with 13 bases between. This CDR3 spans 16 amino acids.